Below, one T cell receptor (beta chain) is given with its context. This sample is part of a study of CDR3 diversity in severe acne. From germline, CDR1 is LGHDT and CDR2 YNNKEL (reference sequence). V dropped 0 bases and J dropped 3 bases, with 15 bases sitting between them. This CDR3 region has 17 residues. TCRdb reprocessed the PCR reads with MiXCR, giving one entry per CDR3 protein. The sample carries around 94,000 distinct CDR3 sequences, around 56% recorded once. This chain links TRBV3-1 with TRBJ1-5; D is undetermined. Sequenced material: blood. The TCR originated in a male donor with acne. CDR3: CASSQEPSSLNNQPQHF. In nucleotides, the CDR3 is TGTGCCAGCAGCCAAGAACCTTCCAGCCTGAACAATCAGCCCCAGCATTTT.